This is a list of T cell receptor beta chains from one sample in a study of shared clonotypes between healthy human individuals. The repertoire was sequenced with immunoSEQ multiplex PCR; TCRdb's copy has only in-frame clones and lacks some. The sample consists of roughly 2.2 million clones, approximately 93% of them appearing once. Sequences were obtained from naive CD4+ T cells from PBMCs. These receptors all come from a man between 18 and 29 years old in good health. Some clones in this sample may be carry-over from other donors' samples. The CDR3 runs from the conserved cysteine through the conserved F or W. The D gene is left open where the match is weak. The listing skips clone size in some rows; elsewhere it reads once, few, many or a size class.

>TRBV7-2|NA|TRBD2|TRBJ2-1
CASSLGLAGYNEQFF
TGTGCCAGCAGCCTGGGACTAGCGGGGTACAATGAGCAGTTCTTC
>TRBV11-1|NA|TRBD2|TRBJ2-1
CASSLPGTSGNEQFF
TGTGCCAGCAGCCTCCCCGGGACTAGCGGCAATGAGCAGTTCTTC
>TRBV6-5|NA|NA|TRBJ1-4
CASSYSGGTTNEKLFF
TGTGCCAGCAGTTACTCCGGGGGAACAACTAATGAAAAACTGTTTTTT
>TRBV7-9|NA|TRBD1|TRBJ1-2
CASSLGGDSDGYTF
TGTGCCAGCAGCTTAGGAGGGGACAGTGATGGCTACACCTTC
>TRBV7-9|NA|TRBD1|TRBJ2-7
CASSPDRGGEQYF
TGTGCCAGCAGCCCGGACAGGGGTGGCGAGCAGTACTTC
>TRBV7-3|NA|TRBD2|TRBJ2-1
CASSLISGSNYEQFF
TGTGCCAGCAGCTTAATTAGCGGGAGTAACTATGAGCAGTTCTTC
>TRBV7-2|once|TRBD2|TRBJ2-3
CASSPGLASDTQYF
TGTGCCAGCAGTCCTGGACTAGCGTCGGATACGCAGTATTTT
>TRBV5-1|NA|TRBD1|TRBJ2-5
CASSPGGTGYVRETQYF
TGCGCCAGCAGCCCGGGCGGGACAGGGTATGTCCGGGAGACCCAGTACTTC
>TRBV18|NA|NA|TRBJ2-6
CASSRNQGGANVLTF
TGTGCCAGCTCACGGAACCAGGGTGGGGCCAACGTCCTGACTTTC
>TRBV18|NA|TRBD1|TRBJ1-2
CASSPPSRDRASGYTF
TGTGCCAGCTCACCACCTTCCCGGGACAGGGCGAGTGGCTACACCTTC
>TRBV29-1|NA|NA|TRBJ1-3
CSAVRDSSGNTIYF
TGCAGCGCAGTCCGGGACTCCTCTGGAAACACCATATATTTT
>TRBV6-6|NA|TRBD1|TRBJ1-2
CASSYADRVGVYGYTF
TGTGCCAGCAGTTACGCGGACAGGGTGGGAGTCTATGGCTACACCTTC
>TRBV28|NA|TRBD2|TRBJ2-1
CASSGAQAGYVGEQFF
TGTGCCAGCAGTGGGGCACAAGCGGGGTACGTTGGTGAGCAGTTCTTC
>TRBV28|once|NA|TRBJ2-1
CASSSQRARIAYNEQFF
TGTGCCAGCAGTTCCCAACGGGCCCGGATCGCCTACAATGAGCAGTTCTTC
>TRBV9|NA|NA|TRBJ2-6
CASSWTAISGANVLTF
TGTGCCAGCAGTTGGACAGCGATCTCTGGGGCCAACGTCCTGACTTTC
>TRBV4-2|NA|NA|TRBJ2-7
CASSQGALANSYEQYF
TGTGCCAGCAGTCAAGGTGCCCTAGCGAACTCCTACGAGCAGTACTTC
>TRBV5-6|NA|TRBD1|TRBJ1-4
CASSYQGGTNEKLFF
TGTGCCAGCAGCTACCAGGGGGGAACTAATGAAAAACTGTTTTTT
>TRBV5-1|NA|NA|TRBJ2-3
CASNYRVGDTQYF
TGCGCCAGCAATTACAGGGTGGGGGATACGCAGTATTTT
>TRBV18|NA|NA|TRBJ1-1
CASHYRQGTEAFF
TGTGCCAGCCATTACCGCCAGGGCACTGAAGCTTTCTTT
>TRBV7-8|NA|NA|TRBJ1-5
CASSLEGRGTSNQPQHF
TGTGCCAGCAGCTTAGAAGGGCGAGGAACTAGCAATCAGCCCCAGCATTTT
>TRBV7-7|NA|NA|TRBJ1-3
CASSLGQANSGNTIYF
TGTGCCAGCAGCTTAGGGCAGGCCAACTCTGGAAACACCATATATTTT
>TRBV28|NA|NA|TRBJ1-1
CASSSPHTFSGGFGYEAFF
TGTGCCAGCAGTTCGCCCCACACCTTCTCGGGGGGCTTCGGATATGAAGCTTTCTTT
>TRBV6-6|NA|NA|TRBJ1-5
CATQTVNNQPQHF
TGTGCCACTCAGACGGTAAACAATCAGCCCCAGCATTTT
>TRBV6-5|NA|TRBD1|TRBJ2-7
CASRSGQVYEQYF
TGTGCCAGCAGGTCGGGACAGGTCTACGAGCAGTACTTC
>TRBV30|NA|TRBD2|TRBJ2-7
CACATGLAGAYEQYF
TGTGCCTGTGCCACGGGACTAGCGGGAGCCTACGAGCAGTACTTC
>TRBV25-1|few|NA|TRBJ2-7
CASSPGHINEQYF
TGTGCCAGCAGCCCTGGGCATATTAACGAGCAGTACTTC
>TRBV7-9|once|NA|TRBJ2-1
CASSLAGGPYNEQFF
TGTGCCAGCAGCTTAGCGGGAGGTCCTTACAATGAGCAGTTCTTC
>TRBV5-8|NA|NA|TRBJ2-1
CASSLGPVLNEQFF
TGTGCCAGCAGCTTGGGGCCGGTCTTAAATGAGCAGTTCTTC
>TRBV11-1|NA|TRBD1|TRBJ2-1
CASSDKPGTGYEQFF
TGTGCCAGCAGCGACAAACCTGGGACAGGGTATGAGCAGTTCTTC
>TRBV6-1|NA|NA|TRBJ1-2
CASTEGRSYGYTF
TGTGCCAGCACCGAGGGAAGGTCCTATGGCTACACCTTC
>TRBV4-1|NA|NA|TRBJ1-6
CASSLRDTYNSPLHF
TGCGCCAGCAGCCTGCGGGACACTTATAATTCACCCCTCCACTTT
>TRBV10-3|few|NA|TRBJ1-1
CAIRTRQSNTEAFF
TGTGCCATCAGGACCAGACAGAGTAACACTGAAGCTTTCTTT
>TRBV13|NA|NA|TRBJ2-3
CASSSLLGKTDTQYF
TGTGCCAGCAGCTCTCTATTGGGGAAGACAGATACGCAGTATTTT
>TRBV28|NA|TRBD2|TRBJ2-7
CATQSGRYEQYF
TGTGCCACCCAAAGCGGGAGATACGAGCAGTACTTC
>TRBV6-4|NA|TRBD2|TRBJ2-4
CASRDSGSRIQYF
TGTGCCAGCAGAGATAGCGGGAGTCGCATTCAGTACTTC
>TRBV30|NA|NA|TRBJ1-3
CAWSSWQGSSGNTIYF
TGTGCCTGGAGTAGTTGGCAGGGGAGCTCTGGAAACACCATATATTTT
>TRBV5-4|NA|NA|TRBJ1-3
CASSHLGGAAGNTIYF
TGTGCCAGCAGTCATTTAGGAGGGGCTGCTGGAAACACCATATATTTT
>TRBV27|NA|TRBD2|TRBJ2-7
CASRGLAGPSSYEQYF
TGTGCCAGCAGGGGACTAGCGGGACCGAGCTCCTACGAGCAGTACTTC
>TRBV5-1|NA|NA|TRBJ2-5
CASSLFGQLQETQYF
TGCGCCAGCAGCTTGTTTGGGCAGTTACAAGAGACCCAGTACTTC
>TRBV5-1|NA|NA|TRBJ2-1
CASSLESGWGLSEQFF
TGCGCCAGCAGCTTGGAATCCGGTTGGGGGTTAAGTGAGCAGTTCTTC
>TRBV29-1|NA|NA|TRBJ2-1
CSADQTSIFQFF
TGCAGCGCTGACCAAACTAGCATCTTCCAGTTCTTC
>TRBV5-1|NA|TRBD2|TRBJ2-7
CASSLASGRIYEQYF
TGCGCCAGCAGCTTGGCTAGCGGGAGAATTTACGAGCAGTACTTC
>TRBV27|NA|TRBD1|TRBJ1-1
CASSLSRTGGFMNTEAFF
TGTGCCAGCAGTTTATCCCGGACAGGTGGGTTTATGAACACTGAAGCTTTCTTT
>TRBV28|NA|TRBD2|TRBJ2-5
CASTETSGRRQETQYF
TGTGCCAGCACCGAGACTAGCGGGAGACGGCAAGAGACCCAGTACTTC
>TRBV28|NA|NA|TRBJ1-1
CASSYRGYTEAFF
TGTGCCAGCAGCTACCGGGGGTACACTGAAGCTTTCTTT
>TRBV5-6|NA|TRBD1|TRBJ2-5
CASSLKGRGLETQYF
TGTGCCAGCAGCTTGAAGGGCAGGGGGCTCGAGACCCAGTACTTC
>TRBV28|NA|NA|TRBJ2-7
CASISGGQGPYEQYF
TGTGCCAGCATTTCAGGGGGGCAGGGGCCCTACGAGCAGTACTTC
>TRBV5-4|NA|NA|TRBJ2-7
CASSYHNSYEQYF
TGTGCCAGCAGCTACCATAACTCCTACGAGCAGTACTTC
>TRBV11-1|NA|TRBD2|TRBJ2-5
CASSPTSGRPLETQYF
TGTGCCAGCAGCCCAACTAGCGGGAGGCCCCTAGAGACCCAGTACTTC
>TRBV5-1|NA|NA|TRBJ1-1
CASSIQGGNTEAFF
TGCGCCAGCAGCATACAGGGAGGGAACACTGAAGCTTTCTTT
>TRBV2|NA|NA|TRBJ2-2
CASSAGWGLGTGELFF
TGTGCCAGCAGTGCCGGATGGGGGTTAGGCACCGGGGAGCTGTTTTTT
>TRBV5-1|once|TRBD2|TRBJ2-3
CASSRGRSTSGSIDTQYF
TGCGCCAGCAGCCGCGGTCGAAGCACTAGCGGGAGTATAGATACGCAGTATTTT
>TRBV28|NA|NA|TRBJ1-2
CASSEDVAYGYTF
TGTGCCAGCAGCGAAGACGTGGCCTATGGCTACACCTTC
>TRBV18|NA|NA|TRBJ1-2
CASSPNDRRRGYGYTF
TGTGCCAGCTCACCTAACGACAGGAGAAGAGGCTATGGCTACACCTTC
>TRBV5-1|NA|NA|TRBJ2-7
CASSWAGQIYEQYF
TGCGCCAGCAGCTGGGCGGGACAGATATACGAGCAGTACTTC